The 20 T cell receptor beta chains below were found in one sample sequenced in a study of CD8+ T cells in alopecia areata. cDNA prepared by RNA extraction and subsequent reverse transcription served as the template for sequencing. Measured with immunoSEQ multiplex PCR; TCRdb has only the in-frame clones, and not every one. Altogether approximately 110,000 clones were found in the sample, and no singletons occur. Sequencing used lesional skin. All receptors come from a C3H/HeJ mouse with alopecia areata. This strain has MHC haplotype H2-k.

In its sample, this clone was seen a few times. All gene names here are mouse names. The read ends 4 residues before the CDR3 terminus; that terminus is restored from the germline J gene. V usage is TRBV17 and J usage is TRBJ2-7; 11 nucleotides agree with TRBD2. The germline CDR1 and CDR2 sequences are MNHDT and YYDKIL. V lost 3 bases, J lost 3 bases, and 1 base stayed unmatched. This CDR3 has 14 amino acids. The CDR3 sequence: CASSRTGGGYEQYF. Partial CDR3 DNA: TGTGCTAGCAGTAGGACTGGGGGGGGCTAT.

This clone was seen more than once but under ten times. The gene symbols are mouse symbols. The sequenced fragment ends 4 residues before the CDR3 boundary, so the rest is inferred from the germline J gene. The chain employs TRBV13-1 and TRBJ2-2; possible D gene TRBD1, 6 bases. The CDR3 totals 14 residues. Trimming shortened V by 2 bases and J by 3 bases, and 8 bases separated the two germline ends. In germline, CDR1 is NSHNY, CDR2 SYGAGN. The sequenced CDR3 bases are TGTGCCAGCAGTGACAGGGGTTACACCGGG. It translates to CASSDRGYTG. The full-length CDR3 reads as CASSDRGYTGQLYF.

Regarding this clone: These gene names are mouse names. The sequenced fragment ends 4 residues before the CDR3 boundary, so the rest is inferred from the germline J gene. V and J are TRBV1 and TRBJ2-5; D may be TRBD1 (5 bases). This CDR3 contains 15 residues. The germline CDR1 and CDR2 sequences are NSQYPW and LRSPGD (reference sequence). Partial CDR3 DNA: TGCACCTGCAGTGCAGATCGGGAGGGGTGGGAC. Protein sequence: CTCSADREGWD. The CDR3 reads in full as CTCSADREGWDTQYF.

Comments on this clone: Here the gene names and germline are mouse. Partial CDR3 DNA: TGTGCCAGCATCCAGGGCCCA. It encodes CASIQGP. The whole CDR3 sequence is CASIQGPEVFF. The J gene is TRBJ1-1, the V gene TRBV19; tentative D call: TRBD1 (5 bases). Read coverage stops 4 residues before the CDR3 terminus; the germline J gene supplies the remainder. The CDR3 extends over 11 amino acids. Germline loops: CDR1 FNHDT, CDR2 SITEND (reference sequence).

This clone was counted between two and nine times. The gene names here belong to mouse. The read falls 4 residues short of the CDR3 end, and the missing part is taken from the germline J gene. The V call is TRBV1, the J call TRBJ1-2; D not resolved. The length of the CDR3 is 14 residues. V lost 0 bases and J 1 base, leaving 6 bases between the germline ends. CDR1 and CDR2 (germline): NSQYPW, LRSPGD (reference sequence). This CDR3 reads CTCSAERVNSDYTF. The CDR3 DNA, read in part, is TGCACCTGCAGTGCAGAAAGGGTAAACTCC.

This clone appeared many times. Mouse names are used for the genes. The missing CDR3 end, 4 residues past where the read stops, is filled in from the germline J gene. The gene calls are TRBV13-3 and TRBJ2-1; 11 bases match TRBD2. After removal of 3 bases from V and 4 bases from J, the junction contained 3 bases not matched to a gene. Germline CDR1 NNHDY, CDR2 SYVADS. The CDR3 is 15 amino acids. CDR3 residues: CASSAGLGAYAEQFF. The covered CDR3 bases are TGTGCCAGCAGTGCGGGACTGGGGGCGTATGCT.

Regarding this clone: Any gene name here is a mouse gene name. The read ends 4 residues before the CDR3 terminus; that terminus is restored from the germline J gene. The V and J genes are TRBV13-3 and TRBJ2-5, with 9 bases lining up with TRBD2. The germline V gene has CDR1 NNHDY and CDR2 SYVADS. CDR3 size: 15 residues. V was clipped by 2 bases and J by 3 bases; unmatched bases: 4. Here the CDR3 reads CASSERDWAQDTQYF. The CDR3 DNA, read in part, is TGTGCCAGCAGTGAGAGGGACTGGGCTCAAGAC.

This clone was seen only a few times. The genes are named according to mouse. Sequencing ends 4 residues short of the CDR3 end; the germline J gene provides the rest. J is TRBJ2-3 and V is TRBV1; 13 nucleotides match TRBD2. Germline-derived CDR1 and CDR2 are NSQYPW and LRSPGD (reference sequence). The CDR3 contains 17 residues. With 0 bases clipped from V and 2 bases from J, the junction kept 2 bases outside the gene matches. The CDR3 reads CTCSAEDWGGDAETLYF. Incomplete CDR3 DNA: TGCACCTGCAGTGCAGAGGACTGGGGGGGCGATGCAGAA.

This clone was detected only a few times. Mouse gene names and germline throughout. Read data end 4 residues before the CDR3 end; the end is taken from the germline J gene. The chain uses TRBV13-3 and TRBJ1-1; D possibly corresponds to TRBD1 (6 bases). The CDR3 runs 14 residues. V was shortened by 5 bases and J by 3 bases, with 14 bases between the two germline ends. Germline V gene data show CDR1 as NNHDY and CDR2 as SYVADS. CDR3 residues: CASRTGTKDTEVFF. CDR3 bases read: TGTGCCAGCAGAACCGGGACAAAAGACACA.

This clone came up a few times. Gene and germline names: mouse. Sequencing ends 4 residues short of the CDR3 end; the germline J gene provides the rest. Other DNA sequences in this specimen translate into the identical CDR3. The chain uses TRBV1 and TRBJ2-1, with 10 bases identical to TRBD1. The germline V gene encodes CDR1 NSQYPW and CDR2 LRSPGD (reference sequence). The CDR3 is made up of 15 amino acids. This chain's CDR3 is CTCSARQGARAEQFF. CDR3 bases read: TGCACCTGCAGTGCACGACAGGGGGCAAGGGCT. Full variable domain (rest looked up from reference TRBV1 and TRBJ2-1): VTLLEQNPRWRLVPRGQAVNLRCILKNSQYPWMSWYQQDLQKQLQWLFTLRSPGDKEVKSLPGADYLATRVTDTELRLQVANMSQGRTLYCTCSARQGARAEQFFGPGTRLTVL.

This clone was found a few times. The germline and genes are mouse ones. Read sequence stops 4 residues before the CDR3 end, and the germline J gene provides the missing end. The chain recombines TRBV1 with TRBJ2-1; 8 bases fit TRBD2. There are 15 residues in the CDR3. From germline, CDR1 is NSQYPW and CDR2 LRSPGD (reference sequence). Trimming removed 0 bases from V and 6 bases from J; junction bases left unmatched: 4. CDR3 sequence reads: CTCSADRLGGAEQFF. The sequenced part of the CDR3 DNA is TGCACCTGCAGTGCAGATCGGCTGGGGGGTGCT.

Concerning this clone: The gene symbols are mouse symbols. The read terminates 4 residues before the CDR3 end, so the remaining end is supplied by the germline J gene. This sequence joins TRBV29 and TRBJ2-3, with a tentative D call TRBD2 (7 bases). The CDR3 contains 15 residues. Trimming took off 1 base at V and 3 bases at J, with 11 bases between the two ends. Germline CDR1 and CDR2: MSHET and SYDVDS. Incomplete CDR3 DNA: TGTGCTAGCAGTTTATGGGGGGCGCAGGCAGAA. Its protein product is CASSLWGAQAE. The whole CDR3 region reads CASSLWGAQAETLYF.

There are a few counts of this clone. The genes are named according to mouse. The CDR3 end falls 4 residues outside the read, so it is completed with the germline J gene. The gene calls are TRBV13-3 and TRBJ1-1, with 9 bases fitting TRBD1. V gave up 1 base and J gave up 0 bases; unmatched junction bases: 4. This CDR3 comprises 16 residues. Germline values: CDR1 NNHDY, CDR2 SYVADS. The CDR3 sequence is CASSDPRDRANTEVFF. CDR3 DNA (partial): TGTGCCAGCAGTGATCCCCGGGACAGGGCAAACACA.

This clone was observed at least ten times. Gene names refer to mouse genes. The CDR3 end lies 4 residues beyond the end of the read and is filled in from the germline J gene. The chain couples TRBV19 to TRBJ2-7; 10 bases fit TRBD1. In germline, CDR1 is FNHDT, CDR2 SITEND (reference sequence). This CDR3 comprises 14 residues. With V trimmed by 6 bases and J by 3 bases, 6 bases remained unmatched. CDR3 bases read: TGTGCCAGCACCGCCGGGACAGGGGACTAT. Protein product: CASTAGTGDY. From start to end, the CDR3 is CASTAGTGDYEQYF.

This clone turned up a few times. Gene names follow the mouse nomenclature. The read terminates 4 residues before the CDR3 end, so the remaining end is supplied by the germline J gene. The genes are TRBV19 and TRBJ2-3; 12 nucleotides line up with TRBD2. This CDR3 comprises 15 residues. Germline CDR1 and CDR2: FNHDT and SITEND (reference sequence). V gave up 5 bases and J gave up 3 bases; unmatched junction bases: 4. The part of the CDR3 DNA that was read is TGTGCCAGCAGCGGGACTGGGGGGATGGCAGAA. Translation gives CASSGTGGMAE. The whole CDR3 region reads CASSGTGGMAETLYF.

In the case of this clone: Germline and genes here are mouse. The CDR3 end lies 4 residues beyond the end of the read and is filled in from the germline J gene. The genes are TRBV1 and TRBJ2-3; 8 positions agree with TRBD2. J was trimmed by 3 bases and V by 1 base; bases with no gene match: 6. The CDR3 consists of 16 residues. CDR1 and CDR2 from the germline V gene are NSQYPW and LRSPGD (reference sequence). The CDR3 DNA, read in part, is TGCACCTGCAGTGCAGGGGCGGGGGGGCAGGCAGAA. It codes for CTCSAGAGGQAE. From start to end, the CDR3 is CTCSAGAGGQAETLYF.

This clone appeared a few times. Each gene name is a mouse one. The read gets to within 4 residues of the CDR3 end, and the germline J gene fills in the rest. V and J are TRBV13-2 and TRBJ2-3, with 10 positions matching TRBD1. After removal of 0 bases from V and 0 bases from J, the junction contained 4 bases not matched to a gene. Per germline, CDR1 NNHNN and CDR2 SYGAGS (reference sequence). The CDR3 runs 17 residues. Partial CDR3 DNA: TGTGCCAGCGGTGATGAGGGACAGGGGACTAGTGCAGAA. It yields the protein CASGDEGQGTSAE. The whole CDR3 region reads CASGDEGQGTSAETLYF.

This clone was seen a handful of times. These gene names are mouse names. CDR3 residues: CASSLEGRDAEQFF. The part of the CDR3 DNA that was read is TGTGCCAGCTCTCTCGAGGGCAGGGATGCT. The chain carries TRBV12-1 and TRBJ2-1; maybe TRBD1 (5 bases). Read coverage stops 4 residues before the CDR3 terminus; the germline J gene supplies the remainder. The CDR3 length is 14 residues. V was trimmed by 0 bases and J by 5 bases, leaving 10 bases between them. The germline CDR1 and CDR2 sequences are SGHSN and HYEKVE.

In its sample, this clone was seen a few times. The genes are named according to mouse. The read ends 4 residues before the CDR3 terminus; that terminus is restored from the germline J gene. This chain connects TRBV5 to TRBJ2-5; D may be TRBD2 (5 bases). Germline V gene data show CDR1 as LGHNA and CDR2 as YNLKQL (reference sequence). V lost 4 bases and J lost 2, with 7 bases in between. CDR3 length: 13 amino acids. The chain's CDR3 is CASSRLRQDTQYF. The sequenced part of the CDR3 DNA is TGTGCCAGCAGCCGACTGCGCCAAGAC.

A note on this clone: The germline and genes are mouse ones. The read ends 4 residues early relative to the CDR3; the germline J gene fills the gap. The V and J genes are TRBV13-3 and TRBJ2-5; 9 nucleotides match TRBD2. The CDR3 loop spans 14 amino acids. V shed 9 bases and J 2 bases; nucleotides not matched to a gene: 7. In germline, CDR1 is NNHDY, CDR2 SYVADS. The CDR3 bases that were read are TGTGCCACCCTGGGGGGGGTCGGCCAAGAC. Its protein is CATLGGVGQD. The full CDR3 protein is CATLGGVGQDTQYF.